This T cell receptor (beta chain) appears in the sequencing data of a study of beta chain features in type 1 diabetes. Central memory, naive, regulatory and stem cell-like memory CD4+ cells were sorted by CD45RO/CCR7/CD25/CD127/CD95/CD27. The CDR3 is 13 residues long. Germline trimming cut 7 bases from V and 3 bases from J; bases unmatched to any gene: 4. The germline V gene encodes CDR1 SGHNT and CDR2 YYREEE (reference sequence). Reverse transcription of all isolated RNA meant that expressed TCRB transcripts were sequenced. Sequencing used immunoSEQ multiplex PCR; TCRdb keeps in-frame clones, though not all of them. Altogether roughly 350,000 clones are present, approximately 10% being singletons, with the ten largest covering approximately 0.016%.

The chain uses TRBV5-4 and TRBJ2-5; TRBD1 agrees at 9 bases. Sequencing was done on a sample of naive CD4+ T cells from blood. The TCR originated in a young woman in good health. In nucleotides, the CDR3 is TGTGCCAGCTTCCGGGACAGGGAAGAGACCCAGTACTTC. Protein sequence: CASFRDREETQYF.